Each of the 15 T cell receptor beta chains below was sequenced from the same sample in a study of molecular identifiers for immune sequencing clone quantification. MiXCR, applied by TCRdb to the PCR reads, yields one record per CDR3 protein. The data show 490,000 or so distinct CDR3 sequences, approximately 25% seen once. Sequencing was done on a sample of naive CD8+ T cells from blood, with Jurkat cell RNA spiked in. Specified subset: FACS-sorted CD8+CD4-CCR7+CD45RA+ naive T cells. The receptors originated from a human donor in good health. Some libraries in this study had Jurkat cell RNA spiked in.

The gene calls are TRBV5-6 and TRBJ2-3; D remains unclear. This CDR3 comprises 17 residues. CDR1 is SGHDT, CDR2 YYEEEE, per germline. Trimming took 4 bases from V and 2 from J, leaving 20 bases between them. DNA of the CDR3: TGTGCCAGCAGCCCTTCGTCTGATCCAGTCGCCACAGATACGCAGTATTTT. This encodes CASSPSSDPVATDTQYF.

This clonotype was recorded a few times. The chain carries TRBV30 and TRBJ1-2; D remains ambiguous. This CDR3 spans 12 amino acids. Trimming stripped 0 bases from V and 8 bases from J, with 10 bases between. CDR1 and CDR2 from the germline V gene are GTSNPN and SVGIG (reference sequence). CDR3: CAWSVPYWGYTF. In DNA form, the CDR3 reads TGTGCCTGGAGTGTACCCTATTGGGGCTACACCTTC. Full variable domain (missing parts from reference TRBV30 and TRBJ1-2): SQTIHQWPATLVQPVGSPLSLECTVEGTSNPNLYWYRQAAGRGLQLLFYSVGIGQISSEVPQNLSASRPQDRQFILSSKKLLLSDSGFYLCAWSVPYWGYTFGSGTRLTVV.

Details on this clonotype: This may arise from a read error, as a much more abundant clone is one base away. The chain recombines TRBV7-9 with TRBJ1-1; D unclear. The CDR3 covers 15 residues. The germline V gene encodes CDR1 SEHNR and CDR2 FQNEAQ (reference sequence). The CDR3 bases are TGTGCCAGCAGCCCTACCCTTTTCATGAACGCTGAAGCTTTCTTT. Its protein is CASSPTLFMNAEAFF.

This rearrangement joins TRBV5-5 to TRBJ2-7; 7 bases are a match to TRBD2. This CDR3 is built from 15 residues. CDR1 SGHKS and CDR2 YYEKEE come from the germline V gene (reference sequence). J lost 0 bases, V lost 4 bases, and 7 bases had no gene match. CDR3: CASSRVSGDSYEQYF. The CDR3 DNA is TGTGCCAGCAGCCGGGTGAGCGGGGACTCCTACGAGCAGTACTTC.

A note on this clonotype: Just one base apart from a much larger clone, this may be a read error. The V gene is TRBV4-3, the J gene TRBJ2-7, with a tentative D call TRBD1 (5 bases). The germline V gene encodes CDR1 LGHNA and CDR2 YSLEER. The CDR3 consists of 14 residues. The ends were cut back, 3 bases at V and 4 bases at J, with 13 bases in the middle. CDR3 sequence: CASSQVREGYEQYF. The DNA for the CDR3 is TGCGCCAGCAGCCAGGTCAGGGAAGGGTACGAGCAGTACTTC.

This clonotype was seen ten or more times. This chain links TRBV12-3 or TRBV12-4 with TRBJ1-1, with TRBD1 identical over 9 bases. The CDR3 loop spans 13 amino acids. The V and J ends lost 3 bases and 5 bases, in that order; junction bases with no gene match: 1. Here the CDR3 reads CASSFGTGTEAFF. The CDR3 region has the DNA TGTGCCAGCAGTTTCGGGACAGGGACTGAAGCTTTCTTT.

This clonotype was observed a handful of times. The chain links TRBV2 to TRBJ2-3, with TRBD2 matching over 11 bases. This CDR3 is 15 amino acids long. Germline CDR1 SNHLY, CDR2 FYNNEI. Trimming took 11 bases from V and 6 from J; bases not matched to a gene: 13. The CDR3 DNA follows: TGTGCCGGTACCATTAGCGGGAGGGCTGTTGATACGCAGTATTTT. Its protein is CAGTISGRAVDTQYF.

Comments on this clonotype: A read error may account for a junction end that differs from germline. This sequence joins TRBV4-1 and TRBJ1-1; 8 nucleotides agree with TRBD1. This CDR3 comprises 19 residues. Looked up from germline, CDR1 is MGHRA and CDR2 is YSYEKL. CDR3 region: CTSSQDPADREKMNTEAFF. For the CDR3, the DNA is TGCACCAGCAGCCAAGACCCCGCGGACAGGGAAAAAATGAACACTGAAGCTTTCTTT.

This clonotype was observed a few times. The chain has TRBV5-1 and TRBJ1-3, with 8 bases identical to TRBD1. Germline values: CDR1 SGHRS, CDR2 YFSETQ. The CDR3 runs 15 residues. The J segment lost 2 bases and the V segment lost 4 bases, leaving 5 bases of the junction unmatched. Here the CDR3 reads CASSAGQGTGNTIYF. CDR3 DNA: TGCGCCAGCAGCGCCGGACAGGGTACTGGAAACACCATATATTTT.

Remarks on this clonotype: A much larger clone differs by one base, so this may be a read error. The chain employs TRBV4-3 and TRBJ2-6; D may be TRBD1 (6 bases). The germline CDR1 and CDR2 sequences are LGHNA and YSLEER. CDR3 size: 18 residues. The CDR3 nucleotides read TGCGCCAGCAGCCAAGACTGGGACATACTACGTGGGGCCAACGTCCTGAGTTTC. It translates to CASSQDWDILRGANVLSF.

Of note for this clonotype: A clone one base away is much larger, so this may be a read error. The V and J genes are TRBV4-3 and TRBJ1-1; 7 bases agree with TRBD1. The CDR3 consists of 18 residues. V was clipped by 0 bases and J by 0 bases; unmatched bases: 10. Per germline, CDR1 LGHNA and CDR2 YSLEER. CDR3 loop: CASSQEIQGTAVNTEAFF. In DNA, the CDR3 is TGCGCCAGCAGCCAAGAGATTCAAGGGACAGCCGTGAACACTGAAGCTTTCTTT.

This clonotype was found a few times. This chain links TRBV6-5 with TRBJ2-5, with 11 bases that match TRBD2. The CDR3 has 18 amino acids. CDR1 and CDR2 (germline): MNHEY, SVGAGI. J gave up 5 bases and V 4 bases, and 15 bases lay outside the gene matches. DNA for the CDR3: TGTGCCAGCAGTTTTACCACCATAGCGGGAGGGCCGGGGGAGACCCAGTACTTC. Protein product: CASSFTTIAGGPGETQYF.

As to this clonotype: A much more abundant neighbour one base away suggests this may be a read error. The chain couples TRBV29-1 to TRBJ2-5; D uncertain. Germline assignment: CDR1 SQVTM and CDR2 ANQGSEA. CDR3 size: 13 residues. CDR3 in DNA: TGCAGCGGAGTAGGGCCGAACCAAGAGACCCGGTACTTC. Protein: CSGVGPNQETRYF.

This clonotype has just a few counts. The CDR3 coding sequence is TGTGCCAGCACCGCCTCGGGACTAGCTCTGTATACGCAGTATTTT. The encoded protein is CASTASGLALYTQYF. This sequence joins TRBV2 and TRBJ2-3, with 9 bases matching TRBD2. The CDR3 spans 15 residues. V shed 7 bases, J shed 7 bases, and the junction held 12 bases outside the gene matches. Germline V gene data show CDR1 as SNHLY and CDR2 as FYNNEI.

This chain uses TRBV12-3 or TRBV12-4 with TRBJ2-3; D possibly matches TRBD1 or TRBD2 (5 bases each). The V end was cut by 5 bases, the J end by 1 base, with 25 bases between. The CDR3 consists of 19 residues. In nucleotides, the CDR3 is TGTGCCAGCAGTCAATCTAGCCTAGGACACCCCTGGCGCACAGATACGCAGTATTTT. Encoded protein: CASSQSSLGHPWRTDTQYF.